This section outlines one TCR beta chain sequence together with its context. Trimming removed 5 bases from V and 2 bases from J, with 16 bases in between. The CDR3 covers 15 residues. Germline V lookup: CDR1 GTSNPN, CDR2 SVGIG (reference sequence). The data stem from a study of cytomegalovirus exposure and HLA in healthy donors. Use of 60 Vbeta and 13 Jbeta primers characterized the PCR. This table comes from immunoSEQ multiplex PCR, and its TCRdb copy is limited to in-frame clones, with some not included. This table holds 79,000 or so clones, under 85% found once. The rearrangement links TRBV30 to TRBJ2-1; perhaps TRBD1 as D (6 bases). This TCR derives from a woman aged 40 to 50 in good health and CMV-seropositive. The source material was PBMCs. CDR3 sequence reads: CAWRRTGNPYNEQFF. The CDR3 DNA is TGTGCCTGGCGCAGAACAGGGAATCCCTACAATGAGCAGTTCTTC.